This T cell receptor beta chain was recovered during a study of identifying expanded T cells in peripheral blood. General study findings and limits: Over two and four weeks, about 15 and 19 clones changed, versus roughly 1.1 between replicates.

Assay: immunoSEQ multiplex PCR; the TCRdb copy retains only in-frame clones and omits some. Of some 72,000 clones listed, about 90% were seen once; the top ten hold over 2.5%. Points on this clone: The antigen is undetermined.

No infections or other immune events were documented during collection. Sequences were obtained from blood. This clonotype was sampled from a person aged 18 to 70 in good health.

CDR3 loop: CASSLMGGAGYTF. The DNA of the CDR3 is TGTGCCAGCAGCTTGATGGGGGGGGCTGGCTACACCTTC. The chain couples TRBV7-2 to TRBJ1-2, with D possibly TRBD1 on 6 matching bases. This CDR3 region has 13 residues. Per germline, CDR1 SGHTA and CDR2 FQGNSA. The germline V and J ends were trimmed by 3 bases and 7 bases, with 12 bases remaining between them.